This T cell receptor (beta chain) originates from a study of T cell clusters in autoimmune cytopenias. Study in general: The median distinct TRB clonotype count was about 2,500 per sample, from a median roughly 51,000 reads.

Multiplex touch-down PCR amplified TRB using TRB-A and TRB-B pools in one tube. TCRdb re-analyzed the multiplex PCR reads; it lists each CDR3 protein once, without DNA. The specimen's table records about 7,800 distinct CDR3 sequences. The germline V gene has CDR1 MNHNY and CDR2 SVGAGI (reference sequence). The CDR3 is 14 residues long. Study-level findings and limits: The T cell clusters came from computational analysis alone and lack functional validation. TRB repertoire shifts in secondary cytopenia and chronic lymphocytic leukemia mostly reflected lymphoma, not autoimmunity. Active autoimmune hepatitis patients had approximately 3-fold fewer exclusive TRB clusters than healthy donors.

Some 38,000 genome equivalents of blood DNA were amplified for TRB. This clonotype ranks as medium-sized in terms of frequency. Its antigen is unknown. The sequencing input was peripheral blood. This TCR was sampled from a human donor with an autoimmune cytopenia or autoimmune hepatitis (not recorded which). The V call is TRBV6-6, the J call TRBJ1-5. The CDR3 is CASSPHRLDQPQHF.